This TCR beta chain came from a study of CD8 T cells in ankylosing spondylitis listed by TCRdb under 2017. Regarding the research as a whole: To find TCR variants linked to disease, the study profiled T cell receptor beta repertoires in ankylosing spondylitis patients and healthy donors. Samples of peripheral blood were taken, and for ankylosing spondylitis patients, synovial fluid was collected as well. The full study cohort was made up of 25 ankylosing spondylitis patients and fewer than 120 healthy donors.

Overall study results and their limits: Some of the motif variants had been reported before in the synovial fluid and blood of reactive arthritis patients, a finding that suggests common disease-initiation mechanisms. A TCR beta motif of fewer than 10 highly homologous amino acid variants appeared characteristic of blood from ankylosing spondylitis patients. The disease-linked clones had a CD8+ phenotype and were found at relatively low frequencies in peripheral blood. According to the report, matched synovial fluid samples from ankylosing spondylitis patients were significantly enriched for the disease-linked clones.

Instrument used: Illumina HiSeq 2500. TCR beta libraries were prepared by quantitative 5'-RACE with molecular barcodes. The authors processed their data as follows. Disease-linked TCR variants were identified with a new computational method built on a probabilistic model of VDJ rearrangement. TCRdb cleaned the public reads at Q25 with fastp, built clones with MiXCR and kept in-frame beta chains. When rows share a CDR3 protein, they turn into one entry using the most common DNA and genes. TCRdb assigned the V and J calls; the authors' analysis was not used. The sample includes about 220,000 distinct CDR3 sequences, with 5.5% to 7.5% observed a single time. The top ten constitute 12% to 15% of the sample. This clonotype was seen many times. The target of this receptor is not known. Qualities for individual bases were not recorded, and no much larger clone is one base off. This TCR came from a male donor with ankylosing spondylitis. The sequencing input was blood, either unsorted or a sorted T cell fraction (not recorded which).

The sequenced DNA is TGTGCCAGCAGTTACCTAGCCATGGGGGGAAACAAGATTAACTATGGCTACACCTTC. This is translated as CASSYLAMGGNKINYGYTF. The V and J segments used are TRBV6-2 or TRBV6-3 and TRBJ1-2, and TRBD1 may be the D gene, going by 5 matching bases. The CDR3, from cysteine to phenylalanine, totals 19 residues. Left in the record is the CDR3 DNA by itself, 57 bases read in frame from the first base. Trimming at the junction amounts to 2 bases on V and 1 base on J, and the germline ends lie 23 bases apart. Taken from the germline V gene, the CDR1 and CDR2 loops are MNHEY and SVGEGT.